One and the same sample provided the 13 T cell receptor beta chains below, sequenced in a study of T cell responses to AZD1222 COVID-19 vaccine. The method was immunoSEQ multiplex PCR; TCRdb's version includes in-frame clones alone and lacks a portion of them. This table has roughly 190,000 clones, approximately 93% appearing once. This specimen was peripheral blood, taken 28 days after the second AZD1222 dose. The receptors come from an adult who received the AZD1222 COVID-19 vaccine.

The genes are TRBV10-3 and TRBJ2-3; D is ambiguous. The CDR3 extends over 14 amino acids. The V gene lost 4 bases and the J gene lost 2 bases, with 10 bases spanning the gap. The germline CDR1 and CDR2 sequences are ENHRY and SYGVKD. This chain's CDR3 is CAISGDGYTDTQYF. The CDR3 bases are TGTGCCATCAGTGGCGACGGTTACACAGATACGCAGTATTTT.

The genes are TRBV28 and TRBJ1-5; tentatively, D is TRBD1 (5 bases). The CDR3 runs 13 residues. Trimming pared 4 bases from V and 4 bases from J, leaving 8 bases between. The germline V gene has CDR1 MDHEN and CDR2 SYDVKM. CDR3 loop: CASSSGLNQPQHF. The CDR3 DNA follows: TGTGCCAGCAGTTCGGGGCTGAATCAGCCCCAGCATTTT. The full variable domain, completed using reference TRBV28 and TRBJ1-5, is DVKVTQSSRYLVKRTGEKVFLECVQDMDHENMFWYRQDPGLGLRLIYFSYDVKMKEKGDIPEGYSVSREKKERFSLILESASTNQTSMYLCASSSGLNQPQHFGDGTRLSIL.

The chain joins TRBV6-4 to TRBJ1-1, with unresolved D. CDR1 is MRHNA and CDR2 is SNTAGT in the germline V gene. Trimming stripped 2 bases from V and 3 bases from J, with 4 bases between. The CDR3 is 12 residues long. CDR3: CASSDTDTEAFF. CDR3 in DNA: TGTGCCAGCAGTGACACCGACACTGAAGCTTTCTTT.

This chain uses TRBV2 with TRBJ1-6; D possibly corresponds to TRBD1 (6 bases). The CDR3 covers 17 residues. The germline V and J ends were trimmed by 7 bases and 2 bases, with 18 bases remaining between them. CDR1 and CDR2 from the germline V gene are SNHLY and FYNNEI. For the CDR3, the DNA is TGTGCCAGCACCACAAGGGTCGGGGACACCTATAATTCACCCCTCCACTTT. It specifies CASTTRVGDTYNSPLHF.

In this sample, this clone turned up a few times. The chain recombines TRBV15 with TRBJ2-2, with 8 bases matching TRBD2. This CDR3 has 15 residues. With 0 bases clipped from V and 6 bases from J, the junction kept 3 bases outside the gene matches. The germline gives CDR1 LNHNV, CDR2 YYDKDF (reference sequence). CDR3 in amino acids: CATSREASGSGELFF. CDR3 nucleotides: TGTGCCACCAGCAGAGAGGCTAGCGGGTCCGGGGAGCTGTTTTTT.

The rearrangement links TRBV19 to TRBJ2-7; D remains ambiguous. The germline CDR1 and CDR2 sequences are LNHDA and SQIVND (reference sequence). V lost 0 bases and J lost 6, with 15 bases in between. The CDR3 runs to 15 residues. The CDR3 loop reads CASSIDPSKTAEQYF. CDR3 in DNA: TGTGCCAGTAGTATAGACCCCTCTAAGACGGCCGAGCAGTACTTC.

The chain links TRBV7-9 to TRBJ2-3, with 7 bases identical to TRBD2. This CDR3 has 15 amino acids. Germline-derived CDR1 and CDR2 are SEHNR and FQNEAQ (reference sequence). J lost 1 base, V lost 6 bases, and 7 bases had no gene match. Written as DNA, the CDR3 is TGTGCCAGCAGTCGGGTGAGCGGGGGCACAGATACGCAGTATTTT. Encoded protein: CASSRVSGGTDTQYF.

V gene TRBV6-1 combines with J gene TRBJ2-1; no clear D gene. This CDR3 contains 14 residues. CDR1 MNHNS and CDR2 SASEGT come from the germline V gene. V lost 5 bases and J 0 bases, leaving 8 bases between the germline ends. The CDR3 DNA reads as TGTGCCAGCAGTTTCGGAAGCTCCTACAATGAGCAGTTCTTC. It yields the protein CASSFGSSYNEQFF.

The CDR3 DNA reads TGTGCCAGCAGTTCCGGGACAGGGATGAACACTGAAGCTTTCTTT. Encoded protein: CASSSGTGMNTEAFF. This chain links TRBV27 with TRBJ1-1; 9 bases are a match to TRBD1. V gave up 4 bases and J gave up 0 bases; unmatched junction bases: 3. Germline V gene sequence: CDR1 MNHEY, CDR2 SMNVEV (reference sequence). The CDR3 contains 15 residues.

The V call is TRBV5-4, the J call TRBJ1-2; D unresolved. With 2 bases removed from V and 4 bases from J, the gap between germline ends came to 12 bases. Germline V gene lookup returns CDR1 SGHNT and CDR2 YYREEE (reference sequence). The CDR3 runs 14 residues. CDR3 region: CASSFLGGSYGYTF. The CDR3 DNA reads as TGTGCCAGCAGCTTTCTCGGCGGCAGCTATGGCTACACCTTC.

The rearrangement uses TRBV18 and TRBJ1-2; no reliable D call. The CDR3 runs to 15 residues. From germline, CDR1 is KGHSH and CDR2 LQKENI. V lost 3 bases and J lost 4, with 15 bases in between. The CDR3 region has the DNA TGTGCCAGCTCACCGCAGGTTCCGGAGGGCTATGGCTACACCTTC. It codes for CASSPQVPEGYGYTF.

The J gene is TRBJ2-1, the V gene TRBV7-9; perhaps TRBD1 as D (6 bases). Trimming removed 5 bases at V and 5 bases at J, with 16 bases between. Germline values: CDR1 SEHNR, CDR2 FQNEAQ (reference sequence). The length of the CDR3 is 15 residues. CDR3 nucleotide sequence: TGTGCCAGCAGCCTGAACAGGGTGCAGCACAATGAGCAGTTCTTC. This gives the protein CASSLNRVQHNEQFF. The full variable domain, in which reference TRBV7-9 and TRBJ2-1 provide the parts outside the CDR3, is DTGVSQNPRHKITKRGQNVTFRCDPISEHNRLYWYRQTLGQGPEFLTYFQNEAQLEKSRLLSDRFSAERPKGSFSTLEIQRTEQGDSAMYLCASSLNRVQHNEQFFGPGTRLTVL.

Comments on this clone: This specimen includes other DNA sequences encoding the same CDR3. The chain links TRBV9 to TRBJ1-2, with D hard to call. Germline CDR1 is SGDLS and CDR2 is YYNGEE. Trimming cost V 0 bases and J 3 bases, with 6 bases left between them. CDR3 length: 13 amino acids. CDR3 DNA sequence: TGTGCCAGCAGCGTAGGGGGAGACTATGGCTACACCTTC. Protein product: CASSVGGDYGYTF.